This T cell receptor beta chain was documented in a study of T cell responses to AZD1222 COVID-19 vaccine (dated by TCRdb to the early 2020s). Regarding the research as a whole: AZD1222 recipients with second doses at about 4 weeks or about 12 weeks were pooled, because spike-specific TCR depth and breadth did not differ between schedules. TCR sequencing was performed for about 250 trial participants, of whom approximately 200 were given two doses of AZD1222 and around 25 were given two doses of MenACWY control vaccine. Trial participants were enrolled by age into subgroups of 18-55, 56-69 and 70-plus years, and around 150, 29 and 61 TCR-sequenced participants, respectively, were included in these subgroups.

Comments on this clone: Its antigen specificity is not known. No base-level quality is on record; no much larger clone is a single base apart.

The CDR3 regions of human TCRbeta chains were analyzed by immunosequencing. The study's processing was this. TCRs in the repertoires were compared against a reference library of SARS-CoV-2-specific TCRs that had been generated with the MIRA antigen-specificity platform. Breadth was defined as the fraction of unique TCRs that were SARS-CoV-2-associated, and depth was defined as the fraction of total T cells that were SARS-CoV-2-associated. Using the MIRA data, every spike-specific TCR was mapped to the spike region that the TCR reacted to and assigned to either a CD4 or a CD8 class. Log10-transformed breadth and depth values were compared by one-way ANOVA with Sidak's multiple comparisons tests. Held by TCRdb, this immuneACCESS table contains in-frame sequences only and omits some clones. Under half of the omission traces to an unresolved V gene where checked; the cause of the rest is unknown. V, J and clone size are those of that table, while D and trimming were read from the DNA. Counted in this sample were about 150,000 clones; 90% of them appeared once. The ten biggest clones cover 1.5% to 2% of the sample.

The time point label on this specimen signifies: baseline before first vaccination. The vaccinee samples were drawn from two UK trials, COV001 and COV002, one of which was a single-blind randomized controlled phase 2/3 trial testing AZD1222 (ChAdOx1 nCoV-19) in healthy adults. For TCRbeta chain sequencing, PBMC samples were collected from trial participants at day 0 and at day 28 after the second dose. The CDR1 and CDR2 encoded by the germline V gene (reference sequence) are SEHNR and FQNEAQ. The V end loses 2 bases and the J end loses 5 bases, and a stretch of 19 bases separates them. The CDR3 contains 17 residues, cysteine and phenylalanine counted. Only the CDR3 part of the read is kept: 51 bases, read in frame from the first base. Study-wide findings and limitations: Participants were mostly white British, with more females than males. The authors suggested clonal diversity may have been underestimated. Reportedly, almost half of the unique spike-specific TCRs recognized epitopes lying outside the regions that are mutated in the B.1.351 and B.1.1.7 variants. Vaccine-associated CD4 TCRs spanned the whole spike protein, with dominant responses in regions 160-218 and 743-854. After two AZD1222 doses, spike-specific TCR breadth and depth were significantly higher than at day 0 and than in MenACWY recipients. Only six AZD1222 recipients were SARS-CoV-2 seropositive at baseline, limiting conclusions about previously exposed vaccinees. Because no samples from the day 14 peak response were available, repertoires could be characterized only after the peak T cell response. The 56-69-year group was small, and its depth increase did not reach significance, likely because of low power.

The sample here was peripheral blood, taken on day 0 of AZD1222 vaccination. The rearranged segments are TRBV7-9 and TRBJ2-1, with no confidently assigned D gene. The sequence was obtained from an adult in good health. The CDR3 loop reads CASSLSPLGQRNNEQFF. In nucleotides, the sequence is TGTGCCAGCAGCTTAAGTCCCCTGGGCCAGAGAAACAATGAGCAGTTCTTC.